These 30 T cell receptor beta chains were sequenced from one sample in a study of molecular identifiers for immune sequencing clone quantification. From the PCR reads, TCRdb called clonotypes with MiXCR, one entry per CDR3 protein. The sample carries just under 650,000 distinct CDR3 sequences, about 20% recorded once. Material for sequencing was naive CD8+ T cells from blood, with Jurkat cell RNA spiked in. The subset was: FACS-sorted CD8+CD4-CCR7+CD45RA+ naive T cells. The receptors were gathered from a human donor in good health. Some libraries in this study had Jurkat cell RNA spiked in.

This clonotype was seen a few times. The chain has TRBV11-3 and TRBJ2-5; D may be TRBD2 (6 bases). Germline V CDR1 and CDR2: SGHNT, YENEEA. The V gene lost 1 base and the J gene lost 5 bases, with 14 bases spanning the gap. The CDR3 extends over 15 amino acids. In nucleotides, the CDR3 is TGTGCCAGCAGCTTAGGGGGACTGTACGGTGAGACCCAGTACTTC. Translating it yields CASSLGGLYGETQYF.

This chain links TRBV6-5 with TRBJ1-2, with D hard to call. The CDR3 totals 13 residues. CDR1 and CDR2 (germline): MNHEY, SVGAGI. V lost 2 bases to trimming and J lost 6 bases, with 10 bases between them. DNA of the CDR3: TGTGCCAGCAGTTACGTGAGGGCCCATGGCTACACCTTC. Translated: CASSYVRAHGYTF.

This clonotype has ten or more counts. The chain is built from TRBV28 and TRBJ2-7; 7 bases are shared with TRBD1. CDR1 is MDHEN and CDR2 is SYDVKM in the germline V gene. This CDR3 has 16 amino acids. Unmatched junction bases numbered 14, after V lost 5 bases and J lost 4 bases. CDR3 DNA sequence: TGTGCCAGCAGTCTACCCCGGGACAGATTGGCATACGAGCAGTACTTC. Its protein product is CASSLPRDRLAYEQYF.

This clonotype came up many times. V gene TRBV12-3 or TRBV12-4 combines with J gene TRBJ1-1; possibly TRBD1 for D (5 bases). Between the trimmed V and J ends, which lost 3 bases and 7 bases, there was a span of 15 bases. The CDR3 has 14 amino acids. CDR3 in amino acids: CASSFGGGDSEAFF. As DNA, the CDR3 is TGTGCCAGCAGTTTCGGTGGCGGAGACAGTGAAGCTTTCTTT.

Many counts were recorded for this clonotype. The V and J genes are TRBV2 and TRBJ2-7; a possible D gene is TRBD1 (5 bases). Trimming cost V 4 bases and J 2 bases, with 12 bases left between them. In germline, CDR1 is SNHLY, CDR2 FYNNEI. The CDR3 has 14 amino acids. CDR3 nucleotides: TGTGCCAGCAGTGCGAGGCTGACAGCCTACGAGCAGTACTTC. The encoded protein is CASSARLTAYEQYF.

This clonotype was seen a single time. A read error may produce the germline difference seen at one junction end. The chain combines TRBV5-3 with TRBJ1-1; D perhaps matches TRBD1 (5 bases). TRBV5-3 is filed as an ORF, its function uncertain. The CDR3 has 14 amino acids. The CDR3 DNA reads TGTGCCAGCAGCTTGGTGGGGCTGAACACTGGAGCTTTCTTT. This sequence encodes CASSLVGLNTGAFF.

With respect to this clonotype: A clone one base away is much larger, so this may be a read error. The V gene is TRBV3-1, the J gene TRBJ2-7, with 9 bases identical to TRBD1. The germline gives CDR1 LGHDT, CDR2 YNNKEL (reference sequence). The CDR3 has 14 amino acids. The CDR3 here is CASSQRQGGNEQSF. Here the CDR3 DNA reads TGTGCCAGCAGCCAGAGACAGGGGGGTAACGAGCAGTCCTTC.

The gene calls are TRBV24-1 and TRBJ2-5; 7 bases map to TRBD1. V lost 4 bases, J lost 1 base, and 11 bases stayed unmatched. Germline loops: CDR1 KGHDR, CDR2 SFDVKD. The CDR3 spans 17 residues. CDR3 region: CATSEGQVALSQETQYF. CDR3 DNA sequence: TGTGCCACCAGTGAAGGACAGGTCGCGCTGTCCCAAGAGACCCAGTACTTC.

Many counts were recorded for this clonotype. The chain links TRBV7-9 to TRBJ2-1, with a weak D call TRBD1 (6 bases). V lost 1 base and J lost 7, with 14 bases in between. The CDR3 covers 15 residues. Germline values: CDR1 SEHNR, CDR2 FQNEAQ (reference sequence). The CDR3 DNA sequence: TGTGCCAGCAGCTTAGTGACAGGCCTGGGGAATGAGCAGTTCTTC. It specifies CASSLVTGLGNEQFF.

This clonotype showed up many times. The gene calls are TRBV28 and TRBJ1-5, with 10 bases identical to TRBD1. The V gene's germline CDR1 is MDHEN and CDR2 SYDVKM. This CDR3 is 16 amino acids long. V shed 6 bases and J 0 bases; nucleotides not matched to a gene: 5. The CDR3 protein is CASRYRDRGSNQPQHF. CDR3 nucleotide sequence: TGTGCCAGCAGGTACCGGGACAGGGGTAGCAATCAGCCCCAGCATTTT.

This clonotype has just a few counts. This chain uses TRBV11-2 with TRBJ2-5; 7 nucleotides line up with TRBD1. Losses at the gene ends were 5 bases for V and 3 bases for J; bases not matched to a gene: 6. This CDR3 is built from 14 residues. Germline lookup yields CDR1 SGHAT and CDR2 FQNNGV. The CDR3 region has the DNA TGTGCCAGCAGCGACCGGGACAGAGAAGAGACCCAGTACTTC. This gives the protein CASSDRDREETQYF.

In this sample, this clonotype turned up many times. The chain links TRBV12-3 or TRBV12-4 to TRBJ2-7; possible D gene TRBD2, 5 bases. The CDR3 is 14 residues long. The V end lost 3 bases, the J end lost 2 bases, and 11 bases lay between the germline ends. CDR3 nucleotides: TGTGCCAGCAGTTTCACTAGTCACCCCTACGAGCAGTACTTC. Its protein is CASSFTSHPYEQYF.

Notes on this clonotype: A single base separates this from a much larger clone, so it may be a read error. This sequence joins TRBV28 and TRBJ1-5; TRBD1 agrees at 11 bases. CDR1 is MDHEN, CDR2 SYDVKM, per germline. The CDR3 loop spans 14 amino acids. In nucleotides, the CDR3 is TGTGCCAGCAAGGACAGGGGGCTCGGTCAGCCCCAGGATTTT. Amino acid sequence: CASKDRGLGQPQDF.

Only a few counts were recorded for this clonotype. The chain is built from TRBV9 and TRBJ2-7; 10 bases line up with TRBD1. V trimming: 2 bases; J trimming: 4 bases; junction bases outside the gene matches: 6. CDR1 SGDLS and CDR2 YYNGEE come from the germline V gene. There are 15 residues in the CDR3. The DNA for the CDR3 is TGTGCCAGCAGCGTTGGGACAGGGGTGTTTTACGAGCAGTACTTC. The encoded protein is CASSVGTGVFYEQYF.

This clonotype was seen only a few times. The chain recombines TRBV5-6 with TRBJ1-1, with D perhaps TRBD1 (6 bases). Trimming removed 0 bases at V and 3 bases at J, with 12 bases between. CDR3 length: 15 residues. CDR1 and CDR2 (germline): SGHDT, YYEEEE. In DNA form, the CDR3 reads TGTGCCAGCAGCTTGGCGGCGGGACAACACACTGAAGCTTTCTTT. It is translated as CASSLAAGQHTEAFF.

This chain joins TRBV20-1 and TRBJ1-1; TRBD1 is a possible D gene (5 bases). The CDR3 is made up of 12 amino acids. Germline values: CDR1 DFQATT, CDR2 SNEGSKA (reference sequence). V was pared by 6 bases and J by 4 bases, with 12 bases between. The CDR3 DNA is TGCAGTGCCCGAGATGGGGCCACTGAAGCTTTCTTT. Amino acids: CSARDGATEAFF.

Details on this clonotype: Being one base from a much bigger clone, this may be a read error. The CDR3 here is CASRPTGLDQPQHF. The CDR3 DNA is TGTGCCAGCAGGCCGACAGGCCTAGATCAGCCCCAGCATTTT. The chain joins TRBV6-2 or TRBV6-3 to TRBJ1-5; tentative D call: TRBD1 (6 bases). Looked up from germline, CDR1 is MNHEY and CDR2 is SVGEGT. Trimming left V 6 bases short and J 5 bases short, with 14 bases between. The CDR3 extends over 14 amino acids.

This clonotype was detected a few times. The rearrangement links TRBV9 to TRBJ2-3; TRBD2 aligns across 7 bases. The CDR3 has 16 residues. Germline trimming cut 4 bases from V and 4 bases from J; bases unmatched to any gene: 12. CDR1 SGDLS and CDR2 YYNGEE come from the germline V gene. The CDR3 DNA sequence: TGTGCCAGCAGCCCTACTATCAGCGGGAACTCAGATACGCAGTATTTT. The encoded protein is CASSPTISGNSDTQYF.

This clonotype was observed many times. The CDR3: CASGLLGPSKLFF. The CDR3 DNA sequence: TGTGCTAGTGGTCTACTGGGTCCGTCAAAACTGTTTTTT. V is TRBV12-5 and J is TRBJ1-4; D is uncertain. V lost 5 bases, J lost 10 bases, and 14 bases lay in between. The CDR3 has 13 amino acids. In germline, CDR1 is LGHNT, CDR2 FRNRAP.

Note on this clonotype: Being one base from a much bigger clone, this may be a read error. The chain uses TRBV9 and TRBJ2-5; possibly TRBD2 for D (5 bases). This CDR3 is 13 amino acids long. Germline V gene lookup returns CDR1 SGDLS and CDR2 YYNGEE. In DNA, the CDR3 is TGTGCCAGCAGCCTGGACTTCCAAGAGACCCATTACTTC. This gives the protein CASSLDFQETHYF.

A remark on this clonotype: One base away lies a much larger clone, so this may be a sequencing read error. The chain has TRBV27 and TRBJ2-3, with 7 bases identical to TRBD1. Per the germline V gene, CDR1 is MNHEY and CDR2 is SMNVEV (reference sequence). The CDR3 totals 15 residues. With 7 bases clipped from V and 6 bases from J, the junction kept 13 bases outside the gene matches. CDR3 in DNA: TGTGCCAGCACCCTGGGACAGTCGTTTCGGGATACGCAGTATTTT. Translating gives CASTLGQSFRDTQYF.

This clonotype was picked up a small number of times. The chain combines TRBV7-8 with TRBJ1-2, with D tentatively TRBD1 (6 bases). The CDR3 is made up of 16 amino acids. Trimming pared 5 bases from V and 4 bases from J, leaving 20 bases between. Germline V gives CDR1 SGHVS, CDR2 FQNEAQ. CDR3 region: CASSLEQGLRSYGYTF. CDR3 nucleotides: TGTGCCAGCAGCCTAGAACAGGGTCTGAGAAGCTATGGCTACACCTTC. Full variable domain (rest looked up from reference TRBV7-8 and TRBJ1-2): GAGVSQSPRYKVAKRGQDVALRCDPISGHVSLFWYQQALGQGPEFLTYFQNEAQLDKSGLPSDRFFAERPEGSVSTLKIQRTQQEDSAVYLCASSLEQGLRSYGYTFGSGTRLTVV.

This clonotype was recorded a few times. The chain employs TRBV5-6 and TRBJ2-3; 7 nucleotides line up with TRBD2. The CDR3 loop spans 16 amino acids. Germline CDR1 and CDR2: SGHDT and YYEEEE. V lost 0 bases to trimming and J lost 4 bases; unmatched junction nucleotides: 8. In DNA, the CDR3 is TGTGCCAGCAGCTTGGCAGCTAGCGGAGGCGCAGATACGCAGTATTTT. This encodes CASSLAASGGADTQYF.

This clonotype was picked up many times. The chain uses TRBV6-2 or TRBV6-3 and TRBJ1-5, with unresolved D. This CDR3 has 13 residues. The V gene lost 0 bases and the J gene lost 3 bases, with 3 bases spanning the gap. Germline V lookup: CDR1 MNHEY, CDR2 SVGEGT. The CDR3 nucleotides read TGTGCCAGCAGTTACTCGGACAATCAGCCCCAGCATTTT. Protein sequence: CASSYSDNQPQHF.

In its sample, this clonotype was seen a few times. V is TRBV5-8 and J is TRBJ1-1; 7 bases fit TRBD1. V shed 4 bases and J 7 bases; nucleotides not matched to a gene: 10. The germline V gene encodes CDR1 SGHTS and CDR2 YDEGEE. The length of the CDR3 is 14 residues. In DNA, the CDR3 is TGTGCCAGCAGCGTTACAGGGGATCTCAATGAAGCTTTCTTT. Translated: CASSVTGDLNEAFF.

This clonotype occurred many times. The CDR3 protein is CSARDESGSPGELFF. The CDR3, as DNA: TGCAGTGCTAGAGACGAAAGCGGGAGTCCCGGGGAGCTGTTTTTT. V gene TRBV20-1 combines with J gene TRBJ2-2; 8 bases match TRBD2. Germline trimming cut 0 bases from V and 6 bases from J; bases unmatched to any gene: 6. The CDR3 loop spans 15 amino acids. CDR1 and CDR2 (germline): DFQATT, SNEGSKA (reference sequence).

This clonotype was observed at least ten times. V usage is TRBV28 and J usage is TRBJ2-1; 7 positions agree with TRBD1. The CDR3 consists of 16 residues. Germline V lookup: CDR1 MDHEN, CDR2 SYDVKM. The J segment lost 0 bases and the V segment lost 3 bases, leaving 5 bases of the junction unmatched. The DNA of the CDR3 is TGTGCCAGCAGTTTTCCCAGGGGGAGCTCCTACAATGAGCAGTTCTTC. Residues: CASSFPRGSSYNEQFF. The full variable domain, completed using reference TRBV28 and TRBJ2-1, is DVKVTQSSRYLVKRTGEKVFLECVQDMDHENMFWYRQDPGLGLRLIYFSYDVKMKEKGDIPEGYSVSREKKERFSLILESASTNQTSMYLCASSFPRGSSYNEQFFGPGTRLTVL.

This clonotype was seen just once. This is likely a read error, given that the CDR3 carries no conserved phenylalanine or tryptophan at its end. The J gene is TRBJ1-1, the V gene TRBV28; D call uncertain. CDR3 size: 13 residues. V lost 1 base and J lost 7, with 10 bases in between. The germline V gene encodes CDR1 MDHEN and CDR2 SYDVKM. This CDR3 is CASSLSPRSEAFL. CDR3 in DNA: TGTGCCAGCAGTTTATCCCCGAGGAGTGAAGCTTTCCTT.

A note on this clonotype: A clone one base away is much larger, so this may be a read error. The CDR3 region has the DNA TGCGCCAGCAGCCAAGATCGCGCTAGCGGCTACGAGCAGTGCTTC. It specifies CASSQDRASGYEQCF. J is TRBJ2-7 and V is TRBV4-3, with 7 bases matching TRBD2. CDR1 and CDR2 from the germline V gene are LGHNA and YSLEER. This CDR3 has 15 amino acids.

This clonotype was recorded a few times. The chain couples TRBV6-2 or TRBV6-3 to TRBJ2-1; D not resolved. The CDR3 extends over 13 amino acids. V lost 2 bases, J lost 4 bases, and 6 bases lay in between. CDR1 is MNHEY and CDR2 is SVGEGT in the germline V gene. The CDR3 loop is CASSYAEYNEQFF. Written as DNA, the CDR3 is TGTGCCAGCAGTTACGCGGAGTACAATGAGCAGTTCTTC.